This entry lists 6 T cell receptor beta chains sequenced from one sample in a study of cytomegalovirus exposure and HLA in healthy donors. The PCR employed 60 Vbeta primers together with 13 Jbeta primers. Repertoires were generated with immunoSEQ multiplex PCR, while TCRdb's copy carries only in-frame clones and drops some. The repertoire includes about 200,000 clones, roughly three quarters of them detected once, and about 1.7% sits in the top ten. The sample consisted of PBMCs. The receptors stem from a man aged 45-65 years in good health and CMV-seronegative.

The chain couples TRBV18 to TRBJ1-5, with D possibly matching TRBD1 (6 bases). V lost 5 bases and J lost 7, with 15 bases in between. The CDR3 totals 14 residues. CDR1 KGHSH and CDR2 LQKENI come from the germline V gene. The CDR3 reads CASSNTGMGQPQHF. The CDR3 region has the DNA TGTGCCAGCTCAAACACAGGGATGGGGCAGCCCCAGCATTTT. Full variable domain (missing parts from reference TRBV18 and TRBJ1-5): NAGVMQNPRHLVRRRGQEARLRCSPMKGHSHVYWYRQLPEEGLKFMVYLQKENIIDESGMPKERFSAEFPKEGPSILRIQQVVRGDSAAYFCASSNTGMGQPQHFGDGTRLSIL.

The chain is built from TRBV5-5 and TRBJ2-7; 8 bases map to TRBD1. V trimming: 2 bases; J trimming: 3 bases; junction bases outside the gene matches: 7. Germline-derived CDR1 and CDR2 are SGHKS and YYEKEE (reference sequence). The CDR3 runs 15 residues. The CDR3 is CASSLYPDRDYEQYF. In DNA form, the CDR3 reads TGTGCCAGCAGCTTATACCCGGACAGGGACTACGAGCAGTACTTC. The whole variable domain, filled in from reference TRBV5-5 and TRBJ2-7, reads DAGVTQSPTHLIKTRGQQVTLRCSPISGHKSVSWYQQVLGQGPQFIFQYYEKEERGRGNFPDRFSARQFPNYSSELNVNALLLGDSALYLCASSLYPDRDYEQYFGPGTRLTVT.

This clone has just one count. This chain links TRBV19 with TRBJ2-7; 8 bases align to TRBD1. Germline V lookup: CDR1 LNHDA, CDR2 SQIVND (reference sequence). After removal of 6 bases from V and 6 bases from J, the junction contained 10 bases not matched to a gene. The CDR3 extends over 14 amino acids. CDR3 sequence: CASRTGTGVSEQYF. CDR3 DNA: TGTGCCAGTAGAACCGGGACAGGAGTATCCGAGCAGTACTTC.

Turning to this clone: This sample includes further DNA sequences coding for the same CDR3. The V call is TRBV5-1, the J call TRBJ1-1; D is possibly TRBD1 (5 bases). This CDR3 has 13 amino acids. CDR1 and CDR2 (germline): SGHRS, YFSETQ. V was cut by 2 bases and J by 0 bases, with 5 bases left in between. The CDR3 bases are TGCGCCAGCAGCTTAGGGGTGAACACTGAAGCTTTCTTT. This codes for CASSLGVNTEAFF. The whole variable domain, remainder taken from reference TRBV5-1 and TRBJ1-1, is KAGVTQTPRYLIKTRGQQVTLSCSPISGHRSVSWYQQTPGQGLQFLFEYFSETQRNKGNFPGRFSGRQFSNSRSEMNVSTLELGDSALYLCASSLGVNTEAFFGQGTRLTVV.

The V call is TRBV19, the J call TRBJ2-1; 8 bases match TRBD2. The CDR3 contains 15 residues. Trimming cost V 3 bases and J 5 bases; bases outside gene matches: 6. CDR1 and CDR2 from the germline V gene are LNHDA and SQIVND (reference sequence). Written as DNA, the CDR3 is TGTGCCAGTAGTATGAGTACTAGCGGCAACAATGAGCAGTTCTTC. Amino acids: CASSMSTSGNNEQFF.

The chain carries TRBV28 and TRBJ1-5, with a possible D match to TRBD1 (5 bases). The CDR3 covers 13 residues. The V gene's germline CDR1 is MDHEN and CDR2 SYDVKM. V was trimmed by 6 bases and J by 1 base, leaving 7 bases between them. The CDR3 loop is CASRRQSNQPQHF. CDR3 sequence (DNA): TGTGCCAGCAGGCGACAGAGCAATCAGCCCCAGCATTTT.